The TCR beta chain described here comes from a study of cytomegalovirus exposure and HLA in healthy donors. PCR used 60 Vbeta primers and 13 Jbeta primers. Repertoires were generated with immunoSEQ multiplex PCR, while TCRdb's copy carries only in-frame clones and drops some. The sample holds around 140,000 clones, about 84% seen once. V lost 0 bases, J lost 1 base, and 9 bases lay in between. The CDR3 loop spans 15 amino acids. Germline CDR1 SGHRS, CDR2 YFSETQ. Healthy bone marrow donors supplied every sample. Study outcomes and limitations: TCR beta sequences reportedly predicted most subjects' HLA-A and HLA-B alleles accurately. An analysis was carried out later, and it reportedly showed fewer N-insertions in an Asian-associated ancestry cluster than the approximately 660-donor mean. The study flagged some 170 TCR beta chains as cytomegalovirus-associated.

This clone was observed a few times. The antigen is undetermined. This chain joins TRBV5-1 and TRBJ2-3, with D possibly matching TRBD2 (5 bases). The TCR sequence derives from a woman aged 40 to 49 in good health and CMV-seropositive. The sample comprised PBMCs. The CDR3 sequence is CASSLANGGTDTQYF. The CDR3 DNA is TGCGCCAGCAGCTTGGCCAACGGGGGCACAGATACGCAGTATTTT.